What follows is one TCR beta chain and its context. These data belong to a study of T cell changes during pregnancy in multiple sclerosis. Sequenced by immunoSEQ multiplex PCR; TCRdb stores in-frame clones only, minus some. The sample contains over 60,000 clones, approximately 92% of which appear only once. V gave up 4 bases and J gave up 2 bases; unmatched junction bases: 1. The CDR3 loop spans 16 amino acids. CDR1 SNHLY and CDR2 FYNNEI come from the germline V gene. The sequencing here drew on peripheral blood, taken in the first trimester of pregnancy. The chain links TRBV2 to TRBJ2-1; 14 nucleotides align to TRBD2. The clonotype comes from a female donor with multiple sclerosis, enrolled in a pregnancy study. This CDR3 reads CASSGLAGGTYNEQFF. Written as DNA, the CDR3 is TGTGCCAGCAGTGGACTAGCGGGGGGGACCTACAATGAGCAGTTCTTC.